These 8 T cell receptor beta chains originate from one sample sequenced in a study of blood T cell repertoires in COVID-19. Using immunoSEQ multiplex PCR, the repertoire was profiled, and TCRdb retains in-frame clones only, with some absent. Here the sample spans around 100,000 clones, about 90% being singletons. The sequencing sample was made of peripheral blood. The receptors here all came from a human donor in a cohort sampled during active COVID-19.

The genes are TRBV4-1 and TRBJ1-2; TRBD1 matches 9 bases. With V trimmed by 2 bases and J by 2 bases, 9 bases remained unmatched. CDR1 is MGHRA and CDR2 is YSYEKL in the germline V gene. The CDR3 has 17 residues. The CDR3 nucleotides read TGCGCCAGCAGCCAACCCGGGACAGGGACAAAGAACTATGGCTACACCTTC. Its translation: CASSQPGTGTKNYGYTF.

In DNA, the CDR3 is TGTGCCAGCCAGGATAACACTGAAGCTTTCTTT. Translation gives CASQDNTEAFF. The J gene is TRBJ1-1, the V gene TRBV6-5; D gene uncertain. CDR1 and CDR2 (germline): MNHEY, SVGAGI. The CDR3 extends over 11 amino acids. Between the trimmed V and J ends, which lost 8 bases and 2 bases, there was a span of 6 bases.

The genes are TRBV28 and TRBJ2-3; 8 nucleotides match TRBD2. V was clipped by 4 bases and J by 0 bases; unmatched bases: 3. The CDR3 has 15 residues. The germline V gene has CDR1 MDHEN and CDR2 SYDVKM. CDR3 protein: CASSSGGRSTDTQYF. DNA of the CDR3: TGTGCCAGCAGTTCAGGCGGGAGGAGCACAGATACGCAGTATTTT.

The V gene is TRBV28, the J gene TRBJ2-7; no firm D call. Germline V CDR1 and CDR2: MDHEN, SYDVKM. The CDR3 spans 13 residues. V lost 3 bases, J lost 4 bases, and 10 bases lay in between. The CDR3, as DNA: TGTGCCAGCAGTTTCCTCCAGGAATACGAGCAGTACTTC. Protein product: CASSFLQEYEQYF. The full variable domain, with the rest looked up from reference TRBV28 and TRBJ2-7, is DVKVTQSSRYLVKRTGEKVFLECVQDMDHENMFWYRQDPGLGLRLIYFSYDVKMKEKGDIPEGYSVSREKKERFSLILESASTNQTSMYLCASSFLQEYEQYFGPGTRLTVT.

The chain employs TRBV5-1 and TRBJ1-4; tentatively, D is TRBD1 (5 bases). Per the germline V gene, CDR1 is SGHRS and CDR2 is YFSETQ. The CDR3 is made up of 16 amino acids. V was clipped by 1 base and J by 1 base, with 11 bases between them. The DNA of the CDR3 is TGCGCCAGCAGCTTGTGGCAGGGAGGAACTAATGAAAAACTGTTTTTT. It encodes CASSLWQGGTNEKLFF.

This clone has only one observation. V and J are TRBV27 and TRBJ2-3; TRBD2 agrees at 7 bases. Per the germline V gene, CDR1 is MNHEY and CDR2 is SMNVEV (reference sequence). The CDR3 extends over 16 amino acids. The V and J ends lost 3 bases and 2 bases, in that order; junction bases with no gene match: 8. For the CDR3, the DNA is TGTGCCAGCAGTTTGGGAGGGGTCGGGTTCACAGATACGCAGTATTTT. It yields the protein CASSLGGVGFTDTQYF.

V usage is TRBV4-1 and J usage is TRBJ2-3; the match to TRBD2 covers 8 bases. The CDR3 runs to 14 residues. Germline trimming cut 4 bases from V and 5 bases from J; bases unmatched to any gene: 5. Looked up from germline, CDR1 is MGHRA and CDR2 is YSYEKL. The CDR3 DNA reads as TGCGCCAGCAGCCCCAACCGGGGGGGAGATACGCAGTATTTT. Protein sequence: CASSPNRGGDTQYF.

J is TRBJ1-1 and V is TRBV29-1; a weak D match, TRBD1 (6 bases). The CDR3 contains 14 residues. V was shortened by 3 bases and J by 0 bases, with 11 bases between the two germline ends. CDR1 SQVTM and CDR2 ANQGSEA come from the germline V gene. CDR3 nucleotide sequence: TGCAGCGTTGACGGTGGACAGATGAACACTGAAGCTTTCTTT. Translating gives CSVDGGQMNTEAFF.